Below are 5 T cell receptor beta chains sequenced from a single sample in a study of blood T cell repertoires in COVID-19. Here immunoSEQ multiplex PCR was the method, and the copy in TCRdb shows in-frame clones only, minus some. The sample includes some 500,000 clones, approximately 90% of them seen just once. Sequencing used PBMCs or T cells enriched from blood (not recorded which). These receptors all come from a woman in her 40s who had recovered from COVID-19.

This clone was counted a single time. CDR3 bases: TGTGCCAGCAGCTTGGGGGGGAGGGGGACTGAAGCTTTCTTT. Amino acid sequence: CASSLGGRGTEAFF. The chain uses TRBV2 and TRBJ1-1, with D possibly matching TRBD1 (6 bases). The CDR3 loop spans 14 amino acids. The V end lost 6 bases, the J end lost 5 bases, and 16 bases lay between the germline ends. Germline CDR1 is SNHLY and CDR2 is FYNNEI.

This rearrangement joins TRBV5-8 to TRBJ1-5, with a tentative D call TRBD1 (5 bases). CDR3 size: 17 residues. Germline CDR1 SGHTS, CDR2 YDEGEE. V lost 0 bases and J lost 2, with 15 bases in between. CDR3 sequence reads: CASSLGQGAPRNQPQHF. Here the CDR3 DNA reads TGTGCCAGCAGCTTGGGGCAGGGTGCCCCTCGCAATCAGCCCCAGCATTTT.

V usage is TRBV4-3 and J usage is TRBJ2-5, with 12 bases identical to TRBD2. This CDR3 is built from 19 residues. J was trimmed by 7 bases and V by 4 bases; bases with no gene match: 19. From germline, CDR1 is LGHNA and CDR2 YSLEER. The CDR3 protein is CASSLRLAGDLVLGGTQYF. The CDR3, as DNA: TGCGCCAGCAGCCTGCGACTAGCGGGAGATCTCGTCTTGGGGGGGACCCAGTACTTC.

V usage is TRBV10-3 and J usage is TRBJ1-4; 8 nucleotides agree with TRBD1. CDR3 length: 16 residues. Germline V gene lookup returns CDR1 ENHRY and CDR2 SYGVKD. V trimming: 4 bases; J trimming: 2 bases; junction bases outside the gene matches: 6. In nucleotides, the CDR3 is TGTGCCATCAGTGCCGGACAGGGAGGTACTAATGAAAAACTGTTTTTT. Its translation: CAISAGQGGTNEKLFF.

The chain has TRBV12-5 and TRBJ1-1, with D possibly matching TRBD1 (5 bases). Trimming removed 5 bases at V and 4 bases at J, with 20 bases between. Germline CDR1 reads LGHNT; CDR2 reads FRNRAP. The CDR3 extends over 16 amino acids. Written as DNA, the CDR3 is TGTGCTAGTGGTCTGAAGGAGATTGACAGAGCCACTGAAGCTTTCTTT. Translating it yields CASGLKEIDRATEAFF.